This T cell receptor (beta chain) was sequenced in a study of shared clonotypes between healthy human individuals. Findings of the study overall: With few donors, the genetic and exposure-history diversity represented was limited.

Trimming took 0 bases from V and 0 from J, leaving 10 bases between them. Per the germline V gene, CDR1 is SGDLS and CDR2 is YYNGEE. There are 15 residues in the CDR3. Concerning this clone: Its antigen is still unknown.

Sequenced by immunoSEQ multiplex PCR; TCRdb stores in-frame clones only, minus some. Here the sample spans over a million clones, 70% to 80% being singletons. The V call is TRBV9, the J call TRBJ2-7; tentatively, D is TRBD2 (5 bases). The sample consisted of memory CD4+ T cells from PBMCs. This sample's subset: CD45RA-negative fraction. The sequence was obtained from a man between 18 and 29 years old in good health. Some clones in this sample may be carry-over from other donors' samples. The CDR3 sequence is CASSVASSRSYEQYF. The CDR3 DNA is TGTGCCAGCAGCGTAGCGTCTAGCCGCTCCTACGAGCAGTACTTC.